The 31 T cell receptor beta chains reported below all come from one sample, sequenced in a study of cytomegalovirus exposure and HLA in healthy donors. The primer mix had 60 Vbeta and 13 Jbeta primers. Assay: immunoSEQ multiplex PCR; the TCRdb copy retains only in-frame clones and omits some. The sample lists 210,000 or so clones, 75% to 80% occurring once. Sequencing used PBMCs. These receptor sequences come from a woman aged 25-40 years in good health and CMV-seropositive.

This chain joins TRBV28 and TRBJ2-7; TRBD2 agrees at 7 bases. The CDR3 consists of 15 residues. Per germline, CDR1 MDHEN and CDR2 SYDVKM. The V segment lost 7 bases and the J segment 3 bases; nucleotides outside the gene matches: 12. The CDR3 protein is CASTFSGTTLYEQYF. CDR3 DNA sequence: TGTGCCAGCACTTTCTCCGGGACTACCCTCTACGAGCAGTACTTC.

V is TRBV29-1 and J is TRBJ2-2; D is possibly TRBD2 (6 bases). Trimming shortened V by 0 bases and J by 5 bases, and 10 bases separated the two germline ends. Germline CDR1 and CDR2: SQVTM and ANQGSEA. The CDR3 totals 14 residues. CDR3 region: CSVEEGRRTGELFF. For the CDR3, the DNA is TGCAGCGTTGAAGAGGGGAGGCGTACCGGGGAGCTGTTTTTT.

This clone was recorded only once. The chain employs TRBV28 and TRBJ2-5; 7 nucleotides line up with TRBD2. Germline CDR1 reads MDHEN; CDR2 reads SYDVKM. V gave up 5 bases and J gave up 4 bases; unmatched junction bases: 10. The CDR3 has 15 residues. CDR3 coding DNA: TGTGCCAGCAGTCTGGCGACTAGCCGGGTAGAGACCCAGTACTTC. Its protein is CASSLATSRVETQYF.

The V gene is TRBV7-2, the J gene TRBJ2-7; TRBD1 matches at 9 bases. Per germline, CDR1 SGHTA and CDR2 FQGNSA. CDR3 length: 12 amino acids. The junction had 1 base not matched to a gene; V was cut back by 4 bases and J by 6 bases. CDR3 coding DNA: TGTGCCAGCAGCTCGGACAGGGGCGAGCAGTACTTC. This gives the protein CASSSDRGEQYF.

V usage is TRBV4-3 and J usage is TRBJ1-1; D gene ambiguous. This CDR3 spans 14 amino acids. Trimming stripped 3 bases from V and 4 bases from J, with 12 bases between. Germline values: CDR1 LGHNA, CDR2 YSLEER. CDR3 residues: CASSHLAEGTEAFF. CDR3 in DNA: TGCGCCAGCAGCCACCTCGCGGAAGGCACTGAAGCTTTCTTT.

The chain joins TRBV5-4 to TRBJ2-7, with D maybe TRBD2 (6 bases). Trimming cost V 6 bases and J 5 bases, with 15 bases left between them. Germline CDR1 SGHNT, CDR2 YYREEE (reference sequence). This CDR3 has 13 residues. The CDR3 loop reads CASTNPGVDEQYF. For the CDR3, the DNA is TGTGCCAGCACCAACCCGGGGGTCGACGAGCAGTACTTC.

The genes are TRBV7-9 and TRBJ1-1; D gene unclear. Germline V gives CDR1 SEHNR, CDR2 FQNEAQ (reference sequence). The CDR3 spans 12 residues. The V end was cut by 5 bases, the J end by 5 bases, with 9 bases between. As DNA, the CDR3 is TGTGCCAGCAGCGCCACATGGACTGAAGCTTTCTTT. This codes for CASSATWTEAFF.

V is TRBV27 and J is TRBJ2-5, with a tentative D call TRBD2 (6 bases). This CDR3 has 11 amino acids. CDR1 is MNHEY, CDR2 SMNVEV, per germline (reference sequence). Trimming left V 3 bases short and J 7 bases short, with 6 bases between. CDR3 bases: TGTGCCAGCAGTTTGGGGGGGACCCAGTACTTC. It specifies CASSLGGTQYF.

The chain joins TRBV5-6 to TRBJ1-1; possibly TRBD1 for D (5 bases). Trimming stripped 2 bases from V and 4 bases from J, with 15 bases between. This CDR3 has 15 amino acids. The germline gives CDR1 SGHDT, CDR2 YYEEEE. CDR3 in amino acids: CASSFAGYGGTEAFF. The CDR3 nucleotides are TGTGCCAGCAGCTTCGCGGGGTACGGGGGCACTGAAGCTTTCTTT.

The CDR3 DNA sequence: TGTGCCAGCAGCTTGAGGAGGCGGGAGGGGTACGAGCAGTACTTC. It encodes CASSLRRREGYEQYF. The V gene is TRBV7-9, the J gene TRBJ2-7; 9 bases fit TRBD2. J gave up 4 bases and V 3 bases, and 7 bases lay outside the gene matches. CDR1 SEHNR and CDR2 FQNEAQ come from the germline V gene (reference sequence). The CDR3 contains 15 residues.

This clone showed up just a few times. The V gene is TRBV18, the J gene TRBJ2-7, with TRBD1 matching over 11 bases. In germline, CDR1 is KGHSH, CDR2 LQKENI. V lost 4 bases to trimming and J lost 4 bases; unmatched junction nucleotides: 3. The CDR3 extends over 14 amino acids. CDR3 protein: CASSRTGGEYEQYF. CDR3 nucleotide sequence: TGTGCCAGCTCACGGACAGGGGGCGAGTACGAGCAGTACTTC.

This chain uses TRBV6-5 with TRBJ2-3; a possible D gene is TRBD1 (5 bases). V lost 2 bases and J lost 6, with 12 bases in between. The germline CDR1 and CDR2 sequences are MNHEY and SVGAGI. The CDR3 has 14 residues. The CDR3 DNA reads as TGTGCCAGCAGTTACGGGGCACCCCAGGATACGCAGTATTTT. Translation: CASSYGAPQDTQYF.

This clone appeared a single time. V is TRBV5-1 and J is TRBJ1-4, with TRBD1 as a possible D gene (6 bases). V shed 4 bases and J shed 0 bases, with 19 bases lying between them. The CDR3 contains 18 residues. Germline-derived CDR1 and CDR2 are SGHRS and YFSETQ. The CDR3 reads CASSTRGQTTSTNEKLFF. CDR3 nucleotides: TGCGCCAGCAGCACAAGGGGACAAACTACCTCAACTAATGAAAAACTGTTTTTT. Variable domain in full (rest from reference TRBV5-1 and TRBJ1-4): KAGVTQTPRYLIKTRGQQVTLSCSPISGHRSVSWYQQTPGQGLQFLFEYFSETQRNKGNFPGRFSGRQFSNSRSEMNVSTLELGDSALYLCASSTRGQTTSTNEKLFFGSGTQLSVL.

The chain joins TRBV9 to TRBJ2-3, with D unclear. The germline V gene has CDR1 SGDLS and CDR2 YYNGEE. The CDR3 is 13 residues long. Deletions cut 3 bases from V and 6 bases from J, with 11 bases between. The CDR3 region is CASSAFYLDTQYF. In DNA, the CDR3 is TGTGCCAGCAGCGCCTTCTACTTGGATACGCAGTATTTT.

The chain joins TRBV4-2 to TRBJ1-4; the match to TRBD1 covers 7 bases. V was clipped by 0 bases and J by 8 bases; unmatched bases: 6. Germline V lookup: CDR1 LGHNA, CDR2 YNFKEQ. This CDR3 is 15 amino acids long. In DNA form, the CDR3 reads TGTGCCAGCAGCCAAGAGGGACAGATGGGAGAAAAACTGTTTTTT. Amino acid sequence: CASSQEGQMGEKLFF.

The chain has TRBV29-1 and TRBJ2-5; 7 bases line up with TRBD1. The CDR3 extends over 13 amino acids. From germline, CDR1 is SQVTM and CDR2 ANQGSEA. J was trimmed by 7 bases and V by 2 bases; bases with no gene match: 7. The CDR3 loop reads CSVERQGAGTQYF. CDR3 nucleotides: TGCAGCGTTGAAAGACAGGGCGCCGGGACCCAGTACTTC. Supplemented by reference TRBV29-1 and TRBJ2-5, the full variable domain reads SAVISQKPSRDICQRGTSLTIQCQVDSQVTMMFWYRQQPGQSLTLIATANQGSEATYESGFVIDKFPISRPNLTFSTLTVSNMSPEDSSIYLCSVERQGAGTQYFGPGTRLLVL.

V gene TRBV6-1 combines with J gene TRBJ1-5, with D tentatively TRBD1 (5 bases). Trimming removed 6 bases from V and 3 bases from J, with 15 bases in between. Germline V gives CDR1 MNHNS, CDR2 SASEGT. This CDR3 contains 15 residues. Here the CDR3 reads CASSPGLSHNQPQHF. The CDR3 coding sequence is TGTGCCAGCAGCCCGGGACTATCCCACAATCAGCCCCAGCATTTT.

The chain has TRBV7-2 and TRBJ1-1, with 12 bases that match TRBD1. The CDR3 is 15 residues long. J lost 5 bases, V lost 5 bases, and 6 bases had no gene match. Germline V gives CDR1 SGHTA, CDR2 FQGNSA. The CDR3 DNA reads TGTGCCAGCAGCCCCCGGGGACAGGGGGCGACTGAAGCTTTCTTT. Protein: CASSPRGQGATEAFF. Variable domain in full (rest from reference TRBV7-2 and TRBJ1-1): GAGVSQSPSNKVTEKGKDVELRCDPISGHTALYWYRQSLGQGLEFLIYFQGNSAPDKSGLPSDRFSAERTGGSVSTLTIQRTQQEDSAVYLCASSPRGQGATEAFFGQGTRLTVV.

The chain recombines TRBV6-6 with TRBJ1-3; D not certain. Germline CDR1 reads MNHNY; CDR2 reads SVGAGI (reference sequence). Trimming took 6 bases from V and 0 from J, leaving 9 bases between them. The CDR3 is made up of 14 amino acids. This CDR3 is CASRVSNSGNTIYF. The DNA for the CDR3 is TGTGCCAGCAGGGTATCTAACTCTGGAAACACCATATATTTT.

The V call is TRBV5-6, the J call TRBJ1-2; 7 nucleotides line up with TRBD1. Germline V gene lookup returns CDR1 SGHDT and CDR2 YYEEEE. The CDR3 extends over 14 amino acids. V was pared by 3 bases and J by 4 bases, with 6 bases of the junction left unmatched. The CDR3 protein is CASSSGQMIYGYTF. The CDR3 DNA reads as TGTGCCAGCAGCTCGGGACAGATGATCTATGGCTACACCTTC.

The J gene is TRBJ2-7, the V gene TRBV28; 7 bases match TRBD2. Trimming took 2 bases from V and 4 from J; bases not matched to a gene: 2. CDR1 MDHEN and CDR2 SYDVKM come from the germline V gene. This CDR3 spans 13 amino acids. CDR3 residues: CASSLAGDYEQYF. Written as DNA, the CDR3 is TGTGCCAGCAGTTTAGCGGGAGATTACGAGCAGTACTTC. The full variable domain, in which reference TRBV28 and TRBJ2-7 provide the parts outside the CDR3, is DVKVTQSSRYLVKRTGEKVFLECVQDMDHENMFWYRQDPGLGLRLIYFSYDVKMKEKGDIPEGYSVSREKKERFSLILESASTNQTSMYLCASSLAGDYEQYFGPGTRLTVT.

The chain couples TRBV7-2 to TRBJ2-7; tentative D call: TRBD1 (6 bases). The germline gives CDR1 SGHTA, CDR2 FQGNSA. Trimming cost V 7 bases and J 0 bases, with 22 bases left between them. The CDR3 is made up of 17 amino acids. CDR3 bases: TGTGCCAGCACCCTAAGGGGGACCTCCGCCTCCTCCTACGAGCAGTACTTC. Encoded protein: CASTLRGTSASSYEQYF.

The rearrangement joins TRBV7-2 to TRBJ2-7; D possibly corresponds to TRBD1 (5 bases). Per germline, CDR1 SGHTA and CDR2 FQGNSA. The CDR3 covers 12 residues. Deletions cut 6 bases from V and 4 bases from J, with 10 bases between. The chain's CDR3 is CASSPKGYEQYF. The CDR3 coding sequence is TGTGCCAGCAGTCCCAAGGGGTACGAGCAGTACTTC. The full variable domain, with the rest looked up from reference TRBV7-2 and TRBJ2-7, is GAGVSQSPSNKVTEKGKDVELRCDPISGHTALYWYRQSLGQGLEFLIYFQGNSAPDKSGLPSDRFSAERTGGSVSTLTIQRTQQEDSAVYLCASSPKGYEQYFGPGTRLTVT.

This chain connects TRBV2 to TRBJ2-5; D gene unclear. V gave up 4 bases and J gave up 4 bases, with 4 bases separating them. Germline V gene lookup returns CDR1 SNHLY and CDR2 FYNNEI. This CDR3 comprises 11 residues. The CDR3 loop reads CASSVVETQYF. In nucleotides, the CDR3 is TGTGCCAGCAGTGTAGTAGAGACCCAGTACTTC.

V gene TRBV11-2 combines with J gene TRBJ2-3; 7 positions agree with TRBD2. The junction had 4 bases not matched to a gene; V was cut back by 4 bases and J by 0 bases. The CDR3 covers 15 residues. Germline V gene sequence: CDR1 SGHAT, CDR2 FQNNGV. CDR3 nucleotide sequence: TGTGCCAGCAGCTCGTGGCGGGAGAGCACAGATACGCAGTATTTT. This sequence encodes CASSSWRESTDTQYF.

The V gene is TRBV28, the J gene TRBJ1-1, with 7 positions matching TRBD1. The germline gives CDR1 MDHEN, CDR2 SYDVKM. This CDR3 comprises 15 residues. V trimming: 4 bases; J trimming: 6 bases; junction bases outside the gene matches: 11. The CDR3 DNA reads TGTGCCAGCAGTTCAGGTGGCAGGGGGTTCGCTGAAGCTTTCTTT. This translates into CASSSGGRGFAEAFF.

CDR3 protein: CASSATGSHEQFF. The CDR3 coding sequence is TGTGCCAGTAGTGCCACAGGGAGCCATGAGCAGTTCTTC. V and J are TRBV19 and TRBJ2-1; TRBD1 might be the D (6 bases). CDR3 length: 13 residues. Germline CDR1 is LNHDA and CDR2 is SQIVND (reference sequence). V was trimmed by 5 bases and J by 8 bases, leaving 13 bases between them.

The rearrangement joins TRBV6-1 to TRBJ1-5, with 7 nucleotides matching TRBD1. The CDR3 totals 16 residues. The V segment lost 4 bases and the J segment 4 bases; nucleotides outside the gene matches: 10. The germline V gene has CDR1 MNHNS and CDR2 SASEGT. CDR3 residues: CASSGYRGILNQPQHF. The CDR3 DNA is TGTGCCAGCAGTGGATACAGGGGCATCCTTAATCAGCCCCAGCATTTT.

Here the CDR3 DNA reads TGTGCCAGCAGCTTAGAACAGGGCTTGATGCAGTACTTC. Residues: CASSLEQGLMQYF. The chain links TRBV7-3 to TRBJ2-7; D possibly corresponds to TRBD1 (6 bases). Trimming left V 2 bases short and J 9 bases short, with 14 bases between. The germline V gene has CDR1 SGHTA and CDR2 FQGTGA. The CDR3 has 13 residues.

The chain couples TRBV7-2 to TRBJ2-5; 9 bases fit TRBD2. The germline CDR1 and CDR2 sequences are SGHTA and FQGNSA. The junction had 5 bases not matched to a gene; V was cut back by 2 bases and J by 1 base. The CDR3 extends over 16 amino acids. CDR3 loop: CASSLSGAGGQETQYF. Here the CDR3 DNA reads TGTGCCAGCAGCTTATCGGGAGCGGGGGGCCAAGAGACCCAGTACTTC.

The chain combines TRBV7-2 with TRBJ1-1; D perhaps matches TRBD1 (6 bases). V lost 1 base, J lost 4 bases, and 10 bases lay in between. Germline lookup yields CDR1 SGHTA and CDR2 FQGNSA. This CDR3 contains 14 residues. The CDR3: CASSLEGVITEAFF. CDR3 DNA: TGTGCCAGCAGCTTAGAGGGGGTTATCACTGAAGCTTTCTTT.